This T cell receptor beta chain emerged from a study of shared clonotypes between healthy human individuals. Overall study: Plates per donor: three CD4 naive, three CD4 memory, two CD8 naive, one CD8 memory.

The germline V gene encodes CDR1 KGHSH and CDR2 LQKENI. V was pared by 3 bases and J by 4 bases, with 5 bases of the junction left unmatched. This CDR3 contains 16 residues. For each subset, genomic DNA was distributed in equal portions over several immunoSEQ plates. Study processing details: With immunoSEQ giving junction-only sequences and no quality scores, filtering differed. Sequencing was performed with immunoSEQ multiplex PCR; in TCRdb, only in-frame clones are kept and a portion is missing. V, J and clone size were drawn from that table, and D and trimming were deduced from the DNA. The sample contains roughly 2 million clones, 85% to 95% of which appear only once.

The chain employs TRBV18 and TRBJ2-3; 12 nucleotides align to TRBD2. The clonotype comes from a man between 18 and 35 years old in good health. The sample comprised naive CD4+ T cells sorted from blood. Stated subset: CD45RA+ positively selected. CDR3 coding DNA: TGTGCCAGCTCACCGGGACTAGCGGGTTATGCAGATACGCAGTATTTT. Translation gives CASSPGLAGYADTQYF. The entire variable domain, with the rest obtained from reference TRBV18 and TRBJ2-3, is as follows: NAGVMQNPRHLVRRRGQEARLRCSPMKGHSHVYWYRQLPEEGLKFMVYLQKENIIDESGMPKERFSAEFPKEGPSILRIQQVVRGDSAAYFCASSPGLAGYADTQYFGPGTRLTVL.